One and the same sample provided the 24 T cell receptor beta chains below, sequenced in a study of cytomegalovirus exposure and HLA in healthy donors. 13 Jbeta primers and 60 Vbeta primers were used for the PCR. The table came from immunoSEQ multiplex PCR; TCRdb's copy has only in-frame clones and leaves some out. The sample carries about 80,000 clones, approximately 60% recorded once. The sequencing input was PBMCs. Receptors were obtained from a male donor in good health and CMV-seropositive.

The J gene is TRBJ1-2, the V gene TRBV28; D call uncertain. Trimming took off 6 bases at V and 7 bases at J, with 12 bases between the two ends. CDR1 and CDR2 from the germline V gene are MDHEN and SYDVKM. This CDR3 has 12 amino acids. This chain's CDR3 is CASSLLRGGYTF. The CDR3 DNA reads TGTGCCAGCAGCCTACTTCGGGGTGGCTACACCTTC.

The chain uses TRBV21-1 and TRBJ1-2. TRBV21-1 represents a pseudogene. CDR3 length: 13 amino acids. CDR3 loop: CASSNQGTRGYTF. DNA of the CDR3: TGTGCCAGCAGCAATCAAGGGACTCGGGGCTACACCTTC.

J is TRBJ2-5 and V is TRBV6-5; TRBD2 matches at 9 bases. V was clipped by 10 bases and J by 3 bases; unmatched bases: 12. The germline gives CDR1 MNHEY, CDR2 SVGAGI. The CDR3 consists of 15 residues. The CDR3 nucleotides read TGTGCCACCCTATTGCTACTAGCGGGCAAAGAGACCCAGTACTTC. As protein: CATLLLLAGKETQYF.

The chain employs TRBV5-6 and TRBJ2-7; the D is unclear. CDR1 is SGHDT and CDR2 is YYEEEE in the germline V gene. The CDR3 extends over 14 amino acids. With 1 base removed from V and 2 bases from J, the gap between germline ends came to 10 bases. CDR3 loop: CASSLLGPTYEQYF. The DNA for the CDR3 is TGTGCCAGCAGCTTGTTGGGCCCCACCTACGAGCAGTACTTC. The entire variable domain, with the rest obtained from reference TRBV5-6 and TRBJ2-7, is as follows: DAGVTQSPTHLIKTRGQQVTLRCSPKSGHDTVSWYQQALGQGPQFIFQYYEEEERQRGNFPDRFSGHQFPNYSSELNVNALLLGDSALYLCASSLLGPTYEQYFGPGTRLTVT.

Comments on this clone: Compared with germline, one end of the junction differs, possibly owing to a read error. J is TRBJ1-6 and V is TRBV7-9, with D possibly TRBD1 on 6 matching bases. The CDR3 is 12 amino acids. The germline gives CDR1 SEHNR, CDR2 FQNEAQ (reference sequence). Here the CDR3 reads CSSRQGNSPLHF. The CDR3 DNA reads TGTTCCAGCAGGCAGGGGAATTCACCCCTCCACTTT.

In this sample, this clone turned up a few times. The V and J genes are TRBV27 and TRBJ2-7; 7 nucleotides line up with TRBD1. The CDR3 totals 14 residues. CDR1 and CDR2 (germline): MNHEY, SMNVEV (reference sequence). V lost 5 bases to trimming and J lost 0 bases; unmatched junction nucleotides: 4. CDR3 amino acids: CASSPWDSSYEQYF. The CDR3 bases are TGTGCCAGCAGTCCGTGGGACAGCTCCTACGAGCAGTACTTC.

This chain joins TRBV5-1 and TRBJ2-5; TRBD2 agrees at 11 bases. V dropped 4 bases and J dropped 1; count of bases not matched to a gene: 3. Germline V CDR1 and CDR2: SGHRS, YFSETQ. CDR3 size: 15 residues. CDR3 in DNA: TGCGCCAGCAGCAGCGGGACTAGCGGCCAAGAGACCCAGTACTTC. Translated: CASSSGTSGQETQYF.

The chain couples TRBV28 to TRBJ2-1; D gene uncertain. V lost 6 bases and J 5 bases, leaving 8 bases between the germline ends. The CDR3 runs 12 residues. Germline CDR1 MDHEN, CDR2 SYDVKM. CDR3 bases: TGTGCCAGCAGCTCCCTTAACAATGAGCAGTTCTTC. Protein sequence: CASSSLNNEQFF.

This chain links TRBV7-2 with TRBJ1-4, with D tentatively TRBD1 (6 bases). The CDR3 loop spans 14 amino acids. V lost 2 bases, J lost 4 bases, and 8 bases lay in between. Germline lookup yields CDR1 SGHTA and CDR2 FQGNSA. The DNA of the CDR3 is TGTGCCAGCAGCTTAAGCAGGGGTAATGAAAAACTGTTTTTT. Encoded protein: CASSLSRGNEKLFF. Looking up the rest from reference TRBV7-2 and TRBJ1-4 gives the full variable domain: GAGVSQSPSNKVTEKGKDVELRCDPISGHTALYWYRQSLGQGLEFLIYFQGNSAPDKSGLPSDRFSAERTGGSVSTLTIQRTQQEDSAVYLCASSLSRGNEKLFFGSGTQLSVL.

The rearrangement links TRBV2 to TRBJ2-3, with TRBD2 matching 8 bases. V trimming: 3 bases; J trimming: 3 bases; junction bases outside the gene matches: 8. The CDR3 has 16 amino acids. The germline V gene has CDR1 SNHLY and CDR2 FYNNEI. DNA of the CDR3: TGTGCCAGCAGTGATCGGGGCGGGGGGCGGACAGATACGCAGTATTTT. Translating it yields CASSDRGGGRTDTQYF.

The V gene is TRBV9, the J gene TRBJ1-6; D not certain. The CDR3 runs to 14 residues. CDR1 and CDR2 (germline): SGDLS, YYNGEE. Deletions cut 0 bases from V and 6 bases from J, with 7 bases between. CDR3 bases: TGTGCCAGCAGCGTAGAAACAGTTAATTCACCCCTCCACTTT. Its protein is CASSVETVNSPLHF.

This clone showed up just a few times. The chain has TRBV2 and TRBJ1-4; 8 positions match TRBD1. V dropped 6 bases and J dropped 0; count of bases not matched to a gene: 3. The CDR3 covers 15 residues. The V gene's germline CDR1 is SNHLY and CDR2 FYNNEI. The CDR3 spells CASRVQGATNEKLFF. CDR3 nucleotide sequence: TGTGCCAGCAGAGTACAGGGGGCAACTAATGAAAAACTGTTTTTT.

The J gene is TRBJ1-3, the V gene TRBV7-3, with 7 bases identical to TRBD1. Trimming cost V 5 bases and J 4 bases; bases outside gene matches: 14. The CDR3 length is 17 residues. Germline V gene sequence: CDR1 SGHTA, CDR2 FQGTGA. CDR3 bases: TGTGCCAGCAGCCACCGGGACAGCTTCACCTCGGGAAACACCATATATTTT. Its protein is CASSHRDSFTSGNTIYF.

V and J are TRBV6-5 and TRBJ2-2, with 10 positions matching TRBD1. Germline CDR1 is MNHEY and CDR2 is SVGAGI. V gave up 7 bases and J gave up 8 bases; unmatched junction bases: 7. The CDR3 is 14 amino acids. In DNA, the CDR3 is TGTGCCAGCAACCGACAGGGGGCTGGGGGGGAGCTGTTTTTT. Its translation: CASNRQGAGGELFF.

This clone was seen only a few times. This rearrangement joins TRBV27 to TRBJ1-1, with 10 bases lining up with TRBD1. The trim removed 8 bases at V and 2 bases at J, leaving 5 bases unmatched. The CDR3 consists of 14 residues. Germline V gene sequence: CDR1 MNHEY, CDR2 SMNVEV (reference sequence). The CDR3 loop is CASFWTGGNTEAFF. The CDR3 DNA reads TGTGCCAGCTTTTGGACAGGGGGAAACACTGAAGCTTTCTTT.

This clone appeared once. The genes are TRBV4-1 and TRBJ2-1, with 8 bases that match TRBD2. CDR3 length: 12 amino acids. V shed 3 bases, J shed 9 bases, and the junction held 1 base outside the gene matches. Per germline, CDR1 MGHRA and CDR2 YSYEKL. The CDR3 region is CASSHGTSEQFF. In DNA form, the CDR3 reads TGCGCCAGCAGCCACGGGACTAGTGAGCAGTTCTTC.

This chain links TRBV5-1 with TRBJ1-2, with 9 bases that match TRBD1. This CDR3 has 15 amino acids. The junction had 3 bases not matched to a gene; V was cut back by 0 bases and J by 3 bases. CDR1 is SGHRS, CDR2 YFSETQ, per germline. The CDR3 loop reads CASSLGDRDYYGYTF. The CDR3 region has the DNA TGCGCCAGCAGCTTGGGGGACAGGGATTACTATGGCTACACCTTC.

In DNA form, the CDR3 reads TGTGCCAGCAGTCCGAGTCCCCCAGCGGGGGACTACGAGCAGTACTTC. Amino acid sequence: CASSPSPPAGDYEQYF. V is TRBV7-2 and J is TRBJ2-7, with 8 nucleotides matching TRBD2. The CDR3 runs to 16 residues. The ends lost 6 bases at V and 3 bases at J; junction bases unmatched: 13. From germline, CDR1 is SGHTA and CDR2 FQGNSA.

The rearrangement links TRBV9 to TRBJ2-2; perhaps TRBD2 as D (6 bases). Between the trimmed V and J ends, which lost 0 bases and 1 base, there was a span of 10 bases. Germline V lookup: CDR1 SGDLS, CDR2 YYNGEE. CDR3 length: 16 amino acids. In DNA form, the CDR3 reads TGTGCCAGCAGCGTAGACTCGGGGGTGAACACCGGGGAGCTGTTTTTT. It specifies CASSVDSGVNTGELFF.

As DNA, the CDR3 is TGCGCCAGCAGCCAGATAGGGGGCAAACTGTTTTTT. Residues: CASSQIGGKLFF. J is TRBJ1-4 and V is TRBV10-2; 7 bases are a match to TRBD1. Germline lookup yields CDR1 WSHSY and CDR2 SAAADI. The trim removed 6 bases at V and 11 bases at J, leaving 6 bases unmatched. This CDR3 contains 12 residues.

The chain employs TRBV7-8 and TRBJ2-1; 9 bases map to TRBD2. The length of the CDR3 is 17 residues. The germline V gene has CDR1 SGHVS and CDR2 FQNEAQ. The V segment lost 1 base and the J segment 5 bases; nucleotides outside the gene matches: 9. CDR3 bases: TGTGCCAGCAGCTTAGTGCTAGCGGGGTACATAGACAATGAGCAGTTCTTC. Translating it yields CASSLVLAGYIDNEQFF.

This chain joins TRBV5-4 and TRBJ2-7; D gene unclear. Looked up from germline, CDR1 is SGHNT and CDR2 is YYREEE (reference sequence). The CDR3 runs 14 residues. V dropped 1 base and J dropped 3 bases, with 11 bases sitting between them. CDR3: CASSLRGERYEQYF. As DNA, the CDR3 is TGTGCCAGCAGCTTGCGTGGCGAGCGCTACGAGCAGTACTTC.

The J gene is TRBJ1-6, the V gene TRBV7-2; TRBD1 might be the D (5 bases). Germline-derived CDR1 and CDR2 are SGHTA and FQGNSA. The CDR3 contains 15 residues. V dropped 4 bases and J dropped 14 bases, with 21 bases sitting between them. Here the CDR3 DNA reads TGTGCCAGCAGCTCCCCGGACATTGGGGAATTCACCCTCCACTTT. Translated: CASSSPDIGEFTLHF. Based on the CDR3 plus reference TRBV7-2 and TRBJ1-6, the full variable domain is GAGVSQSPSNKVTEKGKDVELRCDPISGHTALYWYRQSLGQGLEFLIYFQGNSAPDKSGLPSDRFSAERTGGSVSTLTIQRTQQEDSAVYLCASSSPDIGEFTLHFGNGTRLTVT.

This rearrangement joins TRBV27 to TRBJ2-7, with TRBD2 as a possible D gene (6 bases). CDR3 length: 14 residues. The V and J ends lost 7 bases and 0 bases respectively, with 13 bases between them. Germline CDR1 is MNHEY and CDR2 is SMNVEV (reference sequence). DNA for the CDR3: TGTGCCAGCAAAGGGACTTATCCCTCCTACGAGCAGTACTTC. It encodes CASKGTYPSYEQYF.